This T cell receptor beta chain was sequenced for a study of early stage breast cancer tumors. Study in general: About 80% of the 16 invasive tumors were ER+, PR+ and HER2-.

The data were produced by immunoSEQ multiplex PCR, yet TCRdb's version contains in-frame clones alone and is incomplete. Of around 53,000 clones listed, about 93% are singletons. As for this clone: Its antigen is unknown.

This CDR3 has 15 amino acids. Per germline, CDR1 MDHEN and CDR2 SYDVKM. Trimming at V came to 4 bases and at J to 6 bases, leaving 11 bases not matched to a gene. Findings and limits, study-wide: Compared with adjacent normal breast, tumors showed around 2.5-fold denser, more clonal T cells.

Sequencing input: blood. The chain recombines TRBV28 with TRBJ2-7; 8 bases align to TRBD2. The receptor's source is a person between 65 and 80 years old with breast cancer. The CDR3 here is CASSSAAGVLPEQYF. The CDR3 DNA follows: TGTGCCAGCAGTTCGGCAGCGGGAGTCCTCCCCGAGCAGTACTTC.